These 27 T cell receptor beta chains came from one sample sequenced in a study of CD8 T cells in Susac syndrome. The authors reverse transcribed about 0.45 to 1 ug RNA with random hexamers. TCRdb passed the immunoSEQ multiplex PCR reads through MiXCR, listing each CDR3 protein once. The data show about 210,000 distinct CDR3 sequences, with about 95% seen just once and approximately 0.15% held by the top ten. The specimen sequenced was CD4+ T cells from PBMCs. These receptors came from a human donor with Susac syndrome.

J is TRBJ1-1 and V is TRBV5-4; TRBD1 agrees at 9 bases. J lost 1 base, V lost 4 bases, and 5 bases had no gene match. CDR1 and CDR2 (germline): SGHNT, YYREEE (reference sequence). The CDR3 is made up of 15 amino acids. CDR3 bases: TGTGCCAGCAGCCTCGGACAGGGGAGGAACACTGAAGCTTTCTTT. Translated, it gives CASSLGQGRNTEAFF.

The chain carries TRBV10-3 and TRBJ1-5, with D hard to call. Deletions cut 3 bases from V and 9 bases from J, with 6 bases between. Germline V gene data show CDR1 as ENHRY and CDR2 as SYGVKD. The CDR3 has 11 residues. CDR3 bases: TGTGCCATCAGTGACGCGGGGCCCCAGCATTTT. It encodes CAISDAGPQHF.

The gene calls are TRBV6-2 or TRBV6-3 and TRBJ1-1; D is possibly TRBD1 (5 bases). There are 13 residues in the CDR3. Germline V gene data show CDR1 as MNHEY and CDR2 as SVGEGT. Trimming removed 7 bases from V and 2 bases from J, with 11 bases in between. Here the CDR3 reads CASTLDSNTEAFF. The CDR3, as DNA: TGTGCCAGCACTCTTGACAGTAACACTGAAGCTTTCTTT.

V and J are TRBV7-9 and TRBJ2-5; 12 positions match TRBD1. This CDR3 has 17 amino acids. Germline CDR1 is SEHNR and CDR2 is FQNEAQ (reference sequence). The ends lost 5 bases at V and 4 bases at J; junction bases unmatched: 11. This chain's CDR3 is CASSATAGTGGGETQYF. The DNA for the CDR3 is TGTGCCAGCAGCGCGACCGCCGGGACAGGGGGCGGAGAGACCCAGTACTTC.

This rearrangement joins TRBV20-1 to TRBJ2-3, with a possible D match to TRBD2 (6 bases). The ends were cut back, 5 bases at V and 5 bases at J, with 17 bases in the middle. CDR1 and CDR2 (germline): DFQATT, SNEGSKA (reference sequence). The CDR3 is 14 residues long. DNA of the CDR3: TGCAGTGCTCGCGGAGTTGACGGGAGAGATACGCAGTATTTT. Its translation is CSARGVDGRDTQYF.

The chain uses TRBV19 and TRBJ1-5, with 7 bases matching TRBD1. V shed 9 bases, J shed 4 bases, and the junction held 6 bases outside the gene matches. Looked up from germline, CDR1 is LNHDA and CDR2 is SQIVND (reference sequence). The CDR3 loop spans 13 amino acids. Here the CDR3 reads CASMTGWNQPQHF. CDR3 DNA: TGTGCCAGCATGACAGGGTGGAATCAGCCCCAGCATTTT.

The rearrangement joins TRBV18 to TRBJ2-5, with D unresolved. The CDR3 extends over 13 amino acids. Germline assignment: CDR1 KGHSH and CDR2 LQKENI. V was cut by 6 bases and J by 2 bases, with 10 bases left in between. DNA of the CDR3: TGTGCCAGCTCCTCGTTTAGGCAAGAGACCCAGTACTTC. Translating gives CASSSFRQETQYF.

This clonotype occurred once. The rearrangement links TRBV2 to TRBJ2-5; 7 nucleotides line up with TRBD1. Per germline, CDR1 SNHLY and CDR2 FYNNEI. The CDR3 spans 16 residues. The V and J ends lost 5 bases and 0 bases, in that order; junction bases with no gene match: 9. CDR3 protein: CASSLRDRAYQETQYF. The DNA of the CDR3 is TGTGCCAGCAGTCTCCGAGACAGGGCGTACCAAGAGACCCAGTACTTC. Full variable domain (missing parts from reference TRBV2 and TRBJ2-5): EPEVTQTPSHQVTQMGQEVILRCVPISNHLYFYWYRQILGQKVEFLVSFYNNEISEKSEIFDDQFSVERPDGSNFTLKIRSTKLEDSAMYFCASSLRDRAYQETQYFGPGTRLLVL.

V is TRBV7-2 and J is TRBJ2-5, with unresolved D. The CDR3 is made up of 15 amino acids. CDR1 SGHTA and CDR2 FQGNSA come from the germline V gene. V lost 0 bases and J lost 4, with 12 bases in between. The CDR3 region has the DNA TGTGCCAGCAGCTTAGCCGCAGGAGATCGAGAGACCCAGTACTTC. Protein: CASSLAAGDRETQYF. Using reference TRBV7-2 and TRBJ2-5 for the parts outside the CDR3, the full variable domain is GAGVSQSPSNKVTEKGKDVELRCDPISGHTALYWYRQSLGQGLEFLIYFQGNSAPDKSGLPSDRFSAERTGGSVSTLTIQRTQQEDSAVYLCASSLAAGDRETQYFGPGTRLLVL.

The chain carries TRBV6-5 and TRBJ1-2; TRBD1 aligns across 8 bases. This CDR3 has 14 residues. CDR1 is MNHEY and CDR2 is SVGAGI in the germline V gene. V lost 0 bases to trimming and J lost 7 bases; unmatched junction nucleotides: 4. The DNA of the CDR3 is TGTGCCAGCAGTTACTCCGACAGGGGAGGTGGCTACACCTTC. Encoded protein: CASSYSDRGGGYTF.

The V and J genes are TRBV4-3 and TRBJ1-1; D unresolved. Trimming left V 2 bases short and J 3 bases short, with 7 bases between. The germline gives CDR1 LGHNA, CDR2 YSLEER. The CDR3 consists of 13 residues. CDR3 region: CASSQKWDTEAFF. Here the CDR3 DNA reads TGCGCCAGCAGCCAAAAATGGGACACTGAAGCTTTCTTT.

The chain employs TRBV6-5 and TRBJ1-5, with no clear D. Germline CDR1 reads MNHEY; CDR2 reads SVGAGI. The germline V and J ends were trimmed by 8 bases and 4 bases, with 12 bases remaining between them. The CDR3 covers 13 residues. The CDR3 DNA follows: TGTGCCAGCCAGCCCAGGAAGAATCAGCCCCAGCATTTT. This gives the protein CASQPRKNQPQHF.

The chain couples TRBV5-1 to TRBJ1-2; D remains unclear. The germline V and J ends were trimmed by 0 bases and 8 bases, with 11 bases remaining between them. The CDR3 loop spans 13 amino acids. Germline lookup yields CDR1 SGHRS and CDR2 YFSETQ. The CDR3 DNA reads as TGCGCCAGCAGCTTGGATCCAGGTCGGGGCTACACCTTC. Its protein is CASSLDPGRGYTF.

The V gene is TRBV5-4, the J gene TRBJ2-5; weak D call: TRBD2 (5 bases). This CDR3 is built from 14 residues. CDR1 is SGHNT and CDR2 is YYREEE in the germline V gene (reference sequence). V lost 3 bases, J lost 5 bases, and 14 bases lay in between. The CDR3: CASSSKEALETQYF. The CDR3 nucleotides are TGTGCCAGCAGCTCAAAGGAGGCGCTTGAGACCCAGTACTTC.

The chain uses TRBV4-2 and TRBJ2-2; D may be TRBD2 (5 bases). Looked up from germline, CDR1 is LGHNA and CDR2 is YNFKEQ. Trimming took 0 bases from V and 1 from J, leaving 12 bases between them. The CDR3 runs 17 residues. The CDR3 DNA reads as TGTGCCAGCAGCCAAGATATCCGGGGTTTGAACACCGGGGAGCTGTTTTTT. It yields the protein CASSQDIRGLNTGELFF.

V usage is TRBV30 and J usage is TRBJ1-1; D gene ambiguous. This CDR3 spans 14 amino acids. Trimming took off 3 bases at V and 0 bases at J, with 11 bases between the two ends. Looked up from germline, CDR1 is GTSNPN and CDR2 is SVGIG (reference sequence). As DNA, the CDR3 is TGTGCCTGGAGAGGGAGCGGCTTGAACACTGAAGCTTTCTTT. Translating it yields CAWRGSGLNTEAFF.

The chain is built from TRBV27 and TRBJ2-1, with D unclear. The CDR3 runs to 17 residues. Deletions cut 5 bases from V and 1 base from J, with 18 bases between. Germline V lookup: CDR1 MNHEY, CDR2 SMNVEV (reference sequence). DNA of the CDR3: TGTGCCAGCAGTCAAGTGGCGGAAAGGCCTTCCTACAATGAGCAGTTCTTC. Translating gives CASSQVAERPSYNEQFF.

The rearrangement links TRBV6-5 to TRBJ1-6; possible D gene TRBD1, 5 bases. Trimming stripped 5 bases from V and 8 bases from J, with 16 bases between. Germline-derived CDR1 and CDR2 are MNHEY and SVGAGI. This CDR3 spans 15 amino acids. The CDR3 coding sequence is TGTGCCAGCAGTAAGGGGAACATCGGGGATTCACCCCTCCACTTT. This gives the protein CASSKGNIGDSPLHF.

This chain links TRBV18 with TRBJ2-7; D gene unclear. Looked up from germline, CDR1 is KGHSH and CDR2 is LQKENI. Trimming removed 0 bases at V and 4 bases at J, with 4 bases between. The CDR3 has 12 amino acids. DNA of the CDR3: TGTGCCAGCTCACCACCGACGTACGAGCAGTACTTC. Protein: CASSPPTYEQYF. The full variable domain, with the rest looked up from reference TRBV18 and TRBJ2-7, is NAGVMQNPRHLVRRRGQEARLRCSPMKGHSHVYWYRQLPEEGLKFMVYLQKENIIDESGMPKERFSAEFPKEGPSILRIQQVVRGDSAAYFCASSPPTYEQYFGPGTRLTVT.

The chain uses TRBV5-1 and TRBJ2-7; 7 bases are shared with TRBD1. The CDR3 is made up of 16 amino acids. Germline V gene data show CDR1 as SGHRS and CDR2 as YFSETQ. V lost 0 bases, J lost 0 bases, and 6 bases stayed unmatched. The CDR3 DNA follows: TGCGCCAGCAGCTTGGAGGGGGCCTCCAGCTCCTACGAGCAGTACTTC. Translating gives CASSLEGASSSYEQYF.

The CDR3 loop reads CASWDRENYGYTF. For the CDR3, the DNA is TGTGCCAGTTGGGACAGGGAAAACTATGGCTACACCTTC. The chain couples TRBV28 to TRBJ1-2, with 9 bases fitting TRBD1. Germline V gene sequence: CDR1 MDHEN, CDR2 SYDVKM. V shed 9 bases and J 2 bases; nucleotides not matched to a gene: 4. This CDR3 comprises 13 residues.

J is TRBJ2-3 and V is TRBV6-4; D is possibly TRBD1 (6 bases). CDR1 MRHNA and CDR2 SNTAGT come from the germline V gene. V was pared by 0 bases and J by 5 bases, with 6 bases between. The CDR3 has 13 residues. The CDR3 reads CASSDSRGDTQYF. As DNA, the CDR3 is TGTGCCAGCAGTGACTCCAGGGGAGATACGCAGTATTTT.

The chain employs TRBV5-8 and TRBJ1-2, with TRBD1 identical over 11 bases. V lost 4 bases to trimming and J lost 5 bases; unmatched junction nucleotides: 10. This CDR3 contains 16 residues. Germline V CDR1 and CDR2: SGHTS, YDEGEE. For the CDR3, the DNA is TGTGCCAGCAGCAACCGGGACAGGGGGTCTCTTTATGGCTACACCTTC. Its protein product is CASSNRDRGSLYGYTF. Full variable domain (missing parts from reference TRBV5-8 and TRBJ1-2): EAGVTQSPTHLIKTRGQQATLRCSPISGHTSVYWYQQALGLGLQFLLWYDEGEERNRGNFPPRFSGRQFPNYSSELNVNALELEDSALYLCASSNRDRGSLYGYTFGSGTRLTVV.

This clonotype was picked up a small number of times. The chain has TRBV29-1 and TRBJ2-6; weak D call: TRBD2 (5 bases). V lost 7 bases to trimming and J lost 0 bases, with 10 bases between them. The CDR3 spans 14 residues. CDR1 SQVTM and CDR2 ANQGSEA come from the germline V gene. CDR3 nucleotide sequence: TGCAGCGCGACTGCGGGCTCTGGGGCCAACGTCCTGACTTTC. Amino acid sequence: CSATAGSGANVLTF. Based on the CDR3 plus reference TRBV29-1 and TRBJ2-6, the full variable domain is SAVISQKPSRDICQRGTSLTIQCQVDSQVTMMFWYRQQPGQSLTLIATANQGSEATYESGFVIDKFPISRPNLTFSTLTVSNMSPEDSSIYLCSATAGSGANVLTFGAGSRLTVL.

The chain uses TRBV24-1 and TRBJ2-7, with D perhaps matching TRBD1 (5 bases). Germline assignment: CDR1 KGHDR and CDR2 SFDVKD. The CDR3 consists of 14 residues. The V end was cut by 5 bases, the J end by 2 bases, with 12 bases between. Here the CDR3 reads CATSAADSAYEQYF. DNA for the CDR3: TGTGCCACCAGTGCCGCAGACAGCGCCTACGAGCAGTACTTC.

The CDR3 loop is CASSPGTGGHNEQFF. As DNA, the CDR3 is TGTGCCAGCAGTCCCGGGACAGGAGGGCACAATGAGCAGTTCTTC. The rearrangement uses TRBV28 and TRBJ2-1, with 8 nucleotides matching TRBD1. Germline V gene data show CDR1 as MDHEN and CDR2 as SYDVKM. CDR3 length equals 15 residues. J gave up 5 bases and V 5 bases, and 8 bases lay outside the gene matches.

The chain uses TRBV20-1 and TRBJ2-1; 10 positions match TRBD1. Trimming took 1 base from V and 7 from J; bases not matched to a gene: 7. The CDR3 is 15 residues long. The V gene's germline CDR1 is DFQATT and CDR2 SNEGSKA (reference sequence). In DNA form, the CDR3 reads TGCAGTGCTAGAGTAGACAGGGGGCCTAGGAATGAGCAGTTCTTC. It encodes CSARVDRGPRNEQFF.